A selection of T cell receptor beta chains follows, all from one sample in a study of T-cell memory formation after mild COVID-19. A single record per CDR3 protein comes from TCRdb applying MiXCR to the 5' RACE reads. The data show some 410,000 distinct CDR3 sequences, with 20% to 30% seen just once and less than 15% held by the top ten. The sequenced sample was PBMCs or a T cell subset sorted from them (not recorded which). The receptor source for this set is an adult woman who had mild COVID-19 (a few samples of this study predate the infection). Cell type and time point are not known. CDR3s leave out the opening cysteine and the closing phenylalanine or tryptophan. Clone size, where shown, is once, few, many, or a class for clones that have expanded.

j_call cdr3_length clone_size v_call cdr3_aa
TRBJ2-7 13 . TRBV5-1 ASREMTSGLYEQY
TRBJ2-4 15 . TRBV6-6 ASSPDRTFGAKNIQY
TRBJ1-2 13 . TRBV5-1 ASSLVGQSNYGYT
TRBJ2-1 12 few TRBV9 ASDVGAHGDEQF
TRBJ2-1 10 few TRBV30 AWKYVNNEQF
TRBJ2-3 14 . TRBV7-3 ASSLAGSSSTDTQY
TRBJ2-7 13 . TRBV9 ASSVGGQVLYEQY
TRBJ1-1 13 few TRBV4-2 ASSQGETSEDEAF
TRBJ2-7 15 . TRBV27 ASSSEVAGVPAYEQY
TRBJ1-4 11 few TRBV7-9 ASSTTGGEKLF
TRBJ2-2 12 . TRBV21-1 ASSESRITGELF
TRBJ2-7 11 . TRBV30 ACSGTPLYEQY
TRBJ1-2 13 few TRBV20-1 SASSTGLANYGYT
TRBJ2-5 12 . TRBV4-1 ASSQWTGEETQY
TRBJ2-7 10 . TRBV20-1 SARGLAGEQY
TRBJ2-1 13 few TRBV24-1 ATSDLASGSNEQF
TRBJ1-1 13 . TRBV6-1 ASSEMIGELTEAF
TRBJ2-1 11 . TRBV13 ASSLAPSGQQF
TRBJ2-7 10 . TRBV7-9 ASSWRSYEQY
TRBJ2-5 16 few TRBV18 ASSRGLAGVGGQETQY
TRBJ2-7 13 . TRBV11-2 ASSRPGTGFYEQY
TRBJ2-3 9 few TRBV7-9 ASSPRAQQY
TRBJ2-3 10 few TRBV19 ASTGGTDTQY
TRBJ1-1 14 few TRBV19 ASSHPRGAGSTEAF
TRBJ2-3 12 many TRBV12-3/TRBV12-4 ASSRQGFTDTQY
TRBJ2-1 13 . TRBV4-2 ASSQGGTQGNEQF
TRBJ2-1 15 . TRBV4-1 ASSQEGTGDLYNEQF
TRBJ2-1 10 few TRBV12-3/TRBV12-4 ASRPSGDEQF
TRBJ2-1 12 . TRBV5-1 ASTWVPSGNEQF
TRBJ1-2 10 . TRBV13 ASSAQGNGYT
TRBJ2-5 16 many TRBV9 ASSARPLSGGNQETQY
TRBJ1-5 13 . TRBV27 ASRSNRGDNQPQH
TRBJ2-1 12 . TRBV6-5 ASSYSQLYNEQF
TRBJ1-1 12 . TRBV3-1 ASSQPGGETEAF
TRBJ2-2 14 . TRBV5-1 ASRREGNLNTGELF
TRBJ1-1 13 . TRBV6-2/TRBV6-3 ASSYWPRRDTEAF
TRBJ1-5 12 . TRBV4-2 ASSQDMGDQPQH
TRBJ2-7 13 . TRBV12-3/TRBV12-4 ASSLGGGSVYEQY
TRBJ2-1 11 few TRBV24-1 ATRQGPDNEQF
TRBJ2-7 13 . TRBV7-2 ASSPRERGAYEQY
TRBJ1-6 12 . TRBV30 AWTRDRGNSPLH
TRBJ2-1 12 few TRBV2 ASSSLAGGPEQF
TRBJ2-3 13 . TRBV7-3 ASAKLADPTDTQY
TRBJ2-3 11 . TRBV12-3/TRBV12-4 ASSFKGVDTQY
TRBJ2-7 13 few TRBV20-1 SARDNGRQTYEQY
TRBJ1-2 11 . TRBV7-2 ASSLTGGLGYT
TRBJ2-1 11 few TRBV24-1 ATSPGQRDEQF
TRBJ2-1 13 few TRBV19 ASSIRGRLGNEQF
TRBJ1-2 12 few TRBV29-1 SVELRRANYGYT
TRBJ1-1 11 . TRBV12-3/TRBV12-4 ASSFPWNTEAF
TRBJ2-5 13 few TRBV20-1 SAITPGLTQETQY
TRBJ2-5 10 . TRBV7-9 ASSSEEETQY
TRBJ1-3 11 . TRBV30 AWARGSGNTIY
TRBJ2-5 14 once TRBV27 ASSFNGLAAQETQY
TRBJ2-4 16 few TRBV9 ASSVAGSGRGGKNIQY
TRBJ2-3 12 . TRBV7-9 ASSPTTGGDTQY
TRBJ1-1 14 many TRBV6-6 ASSYSRSAGNTEAF
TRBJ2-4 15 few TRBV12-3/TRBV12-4 ASSSPAGGGAKNIQY